This T cell receptor (beta chain) was sequenced in a study of T cells in Graves' hyperthyroidism and ophthalmopathy. Researchers took RNA transcripts and amplified the TCR beta CDR3 regions from them. The HTBI primer set drove a first-round RT-PCR of the TCR CDR3. TCRdb fed the multiplex PCR reads into MiXCR, producing one record per CDR3 protein. Found here are some 620,000 distinct CDR3 sequences, 15% to 20% of them singletons; the top ten hold 3.5% to 4%. The authors deemed Graves' hyperthyroidism stable absent ophthalmopathy progression within 18 months. CDR3 length: 16 amino acids. Germline V gives CDR1 MNHEY, CDR2 SVGAGI. Trimming removed 0 bases from V and 10 bases from J; junction bases left unmatched: 11. Study-level points and caveats: Blood samples included most of the expanded thyroid clonotypes exceeding 0.001.

This clonotype has at least ten counts. Its antigen is unknown. V is TRBV6-5 and J is TRBJ2-3, with 9 bases identical to TRBD2. Material: blood. This sequence was found in a woman in her 30s with Graves' hyperthyroidism. The CDR3 reads CASSYSDGLASPSQYF. DNA for the CDR3: TGTGCCAGCAGTTACTCGGATGGACTAGCGTCTCCTTCGCAGTATTTT.